This T cell receptor beta chain was obtained from a study of blood T cell repertoires in COVID-19. This clone was picked up a small number of times. An end of the junction does not agree with germline; a read error may underlie this. The germline gives CDR1 SSHAT, CDR2 FNYEAQ (reference sequence). The CDR3 loop spans 12 amino acids. Authors' data handling: Reference gene primer amplification in the assay estimated nucleated cell counts. This table comes from immunoSEQ multiplex PCR, and its TCRdb copy is limited to in-frame clones, with some not included. The DNA gave D and trimming, while V, J and clone size come from that table. The repertoire holds over 200,000 clones, with 92% as singletons.

This TCR derives from a man aged 25-40 years with acute or convalescent COVID-19. Sequencing was done on a sample of peripheral blood. This chain joins TRBV7-7 and TRBJ2-1; D unresolved. The CDR3 here is CASSSSSGEQFF. In DNA, the CDR3 is TGTGCTAGCAGCTCGTCTAGTGGGGAGCAGTTCTTC.